This T cell receptor beta chain derives from a study of blood T cell repertoires in COVID-19. At the level of the study: There were acute and convalescent COVID-19 samples, and they came from the United States, Italy and Spain.

Recruits, aged about 18 to 95 years, lived in approximately 26 US areas. In germline, CDR1 is SGHAT, CDR2 FQNNGV. J lost 4 bases, V lost 2 bases, and 2 bases had no gene match. The CDR3 has 15 amino acids. Profiled with immunoSEQ multiplex PCR; TCRdb holds only in-frame clones, not every one. The repertoire holds about 140,000 clones, with 86% as singletons. V usage is TRBV11-2 and J usage is TRBJ2-1; 10 nucleotides match TRBD2. Sequenced input: PBMCs or T cells enriched from blood (not recorded which). The clonotype comes from a man aged 50-60 years who had recovered from COVID-19. This CDR3 reads CASSLRTSGYNEQFF. DNA for the CDR3: TGTGCCAGCAGCTTACGGACTAGCGGTTACAATGAGCAGTTCTTC.